This TCR beta chain was recorded in a study of tumor-infiltrating lymphocytes in localized non-small cell lung cancer. Whole-study findings and limits: Tumors had more T cell infiltration than uninvolved lung, per TCRbeta sequencing and CD3 counts.

V was shortened by 2 bases and J by 7 bases, with 9 bases between the two germline ends. The CDR3 is 12 amino acids. Germline V lookup: CDR1 MNHEY, CDR2 SMNVEV (reference sequence). Of note for this clone: Antigen: not known.

Sequencing was performed with immunoSEQ multiplex PCR; in TCRdb, only in-frame clones are kept and a portion is missing. The data contain 6,800 or so clones, under 80% of them seen just once; the ten biggest clones take up approximately 13%. The sample was uninvolved lung tissue not adjacent to the tumor. The receptor was isolated from a human donor with non-small cell lung cancer. This chain joins TRBV27 and TRBJ2-7; maybe TRBD2 (5 bases). This chain's CDR3 is CASSLTAGEQYF. DNA for the CDR3: TGTGCCAGCAGTTTAACTGCGGGTGAGCAGTACTTC.